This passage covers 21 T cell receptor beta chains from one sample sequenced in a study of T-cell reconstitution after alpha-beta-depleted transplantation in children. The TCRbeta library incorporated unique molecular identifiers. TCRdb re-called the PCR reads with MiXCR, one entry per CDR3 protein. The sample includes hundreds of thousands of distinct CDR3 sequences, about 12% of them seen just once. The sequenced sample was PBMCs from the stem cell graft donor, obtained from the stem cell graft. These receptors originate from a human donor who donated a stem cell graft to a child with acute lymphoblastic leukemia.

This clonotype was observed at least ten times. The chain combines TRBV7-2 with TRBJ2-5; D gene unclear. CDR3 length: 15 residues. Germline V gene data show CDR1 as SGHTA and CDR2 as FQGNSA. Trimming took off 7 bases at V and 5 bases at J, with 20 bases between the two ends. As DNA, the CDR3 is TGTGCCAGCACAGGAACTCTAGGAAGGCGTGAGACCCAGTACTTC. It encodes CASTGTLGRRETQYF.

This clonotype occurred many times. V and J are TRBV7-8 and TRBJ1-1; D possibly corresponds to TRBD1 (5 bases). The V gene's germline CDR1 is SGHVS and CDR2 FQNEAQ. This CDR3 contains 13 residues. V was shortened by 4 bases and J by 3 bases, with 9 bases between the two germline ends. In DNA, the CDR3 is TGTGCCAGCAGCTGGGGGAAGGACACTGAAGCTTTCTTT. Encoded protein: CASSWGKDTEAFF.

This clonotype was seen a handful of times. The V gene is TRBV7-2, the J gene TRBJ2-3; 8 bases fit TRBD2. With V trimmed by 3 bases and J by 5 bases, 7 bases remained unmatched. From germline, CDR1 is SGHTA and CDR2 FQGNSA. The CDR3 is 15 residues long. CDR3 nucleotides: TGTGCCAGCAGCTTGGGCGGGAGGATCGTAGATACGCAGTATTTT. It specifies CASSLGGRIVDTQYF.

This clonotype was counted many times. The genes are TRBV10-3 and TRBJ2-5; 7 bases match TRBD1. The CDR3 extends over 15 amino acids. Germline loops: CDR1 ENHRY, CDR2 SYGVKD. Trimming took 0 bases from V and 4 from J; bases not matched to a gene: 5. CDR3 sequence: CAISESKGAGETQYF. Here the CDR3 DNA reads TGTGCCATCAGTGAGTCGAAGGGGGCCGGAGAGACCCAGTACTTC.

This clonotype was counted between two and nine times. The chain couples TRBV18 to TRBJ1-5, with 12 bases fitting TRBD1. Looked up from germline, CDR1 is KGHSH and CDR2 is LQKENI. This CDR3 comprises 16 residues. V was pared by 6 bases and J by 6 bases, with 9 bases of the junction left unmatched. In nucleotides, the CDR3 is TGTGCCAGCTCGGTTACCGGGACAGGGGGCGGTCAGCCCCAGCATTTT. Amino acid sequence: CASSVTGTGGGQPQHF. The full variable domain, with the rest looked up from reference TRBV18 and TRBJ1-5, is NAGVMQNPRHLVRRRGQEARLRCSPMKGHSHVYWYRQLPEEGLKFMVYLQKENIIDESGMPKERFSAEFPKEGPSILRIQQVVRGDSAAYFCASSVTGTGGGQPQHFGDGTRLSIL.

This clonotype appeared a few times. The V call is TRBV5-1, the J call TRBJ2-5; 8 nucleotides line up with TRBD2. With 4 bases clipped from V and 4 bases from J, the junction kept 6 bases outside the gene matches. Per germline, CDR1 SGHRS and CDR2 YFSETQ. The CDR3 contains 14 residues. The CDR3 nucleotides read TGCGCCAGCAGCGCCGGACGGGGGGGAGAGACCCAGTACTTC. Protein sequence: CASSAGRGGETQYF.

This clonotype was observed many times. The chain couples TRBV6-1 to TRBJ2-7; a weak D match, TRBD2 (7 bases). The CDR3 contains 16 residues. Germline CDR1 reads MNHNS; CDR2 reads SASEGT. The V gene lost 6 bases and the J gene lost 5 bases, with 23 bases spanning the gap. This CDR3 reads CASSLQRGGALNEQYF. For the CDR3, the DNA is TGTGCCAGCAGCCTCCAGAGGGGGGGGGCTTTAAACGAGCAGTACTTC.

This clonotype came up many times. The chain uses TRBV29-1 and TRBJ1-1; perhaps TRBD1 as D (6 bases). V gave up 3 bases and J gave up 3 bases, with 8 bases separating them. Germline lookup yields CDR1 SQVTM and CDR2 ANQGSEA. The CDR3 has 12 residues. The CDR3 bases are TGCAGCGTTGAGCACAGGGACACTGAAGCTTTCTTT. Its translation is CSVEHRDTEAFF.

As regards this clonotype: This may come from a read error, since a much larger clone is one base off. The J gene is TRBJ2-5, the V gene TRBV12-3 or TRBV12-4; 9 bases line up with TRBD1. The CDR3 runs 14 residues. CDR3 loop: CAGSLDRGGETQYF. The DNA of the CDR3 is TGTGCCGGCAGTCTGGACAGGGGAGGTGAGACCCAGTACTTC.

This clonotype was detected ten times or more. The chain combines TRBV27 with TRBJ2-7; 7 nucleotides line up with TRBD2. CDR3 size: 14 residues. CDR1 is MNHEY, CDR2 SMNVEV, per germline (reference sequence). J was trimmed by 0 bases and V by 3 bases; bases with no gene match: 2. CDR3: CASSFLAASYEQYF. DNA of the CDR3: TGTGCCAGCAGTTTCCTAGCGGCCTCCTACGAGCAGTACTTC.

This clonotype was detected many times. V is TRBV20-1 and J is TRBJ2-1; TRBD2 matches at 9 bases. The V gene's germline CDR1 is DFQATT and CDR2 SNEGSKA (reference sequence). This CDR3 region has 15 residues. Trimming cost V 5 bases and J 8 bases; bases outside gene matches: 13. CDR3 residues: CSADRGGRADDEQFF. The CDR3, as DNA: TGCAGTGCTGACCGCGGCGGGAGGGCCGATGATGAGCAGTTCTTC.

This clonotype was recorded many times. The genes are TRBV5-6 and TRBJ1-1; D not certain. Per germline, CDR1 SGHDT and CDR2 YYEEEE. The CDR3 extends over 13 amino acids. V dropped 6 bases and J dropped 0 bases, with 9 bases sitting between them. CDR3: CASTRTVNTEAFF. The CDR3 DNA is TGTGCCAGCACACGAACTGTGAACACTGAAGCTTTCTTT.

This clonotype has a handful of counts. The CDR3 DNA sequence: TGTGCCAGCAGCTCCCTTCGTGGGTCAAGTGCGGAGACCCAGTACTTC. Translated, it gives CASSSLRGSSAETQYF. The J gene is TRBJ2-5, the V gene TRBV27; D gene ambiguous. The V and J ends lost 6 bases and 5 bases respectively, with 22 bases between them. CDR1 and CDR2 (germline): MNHEY, SMNVEV (reference sequence). CDR3 size: 16 residues.

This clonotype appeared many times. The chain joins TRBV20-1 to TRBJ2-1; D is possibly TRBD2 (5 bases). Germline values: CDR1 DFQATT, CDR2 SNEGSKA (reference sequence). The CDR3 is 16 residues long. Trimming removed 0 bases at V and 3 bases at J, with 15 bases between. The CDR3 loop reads CSARDGIGNNYNEQFF. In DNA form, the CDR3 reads TGCAGTGCTAGAGATGGAATCGGGAACAACTACAATGAGCAGTTCTTC.

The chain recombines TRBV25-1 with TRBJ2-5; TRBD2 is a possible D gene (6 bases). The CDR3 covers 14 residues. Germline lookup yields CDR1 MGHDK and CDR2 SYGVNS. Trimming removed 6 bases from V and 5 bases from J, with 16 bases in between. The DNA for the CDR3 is TGTGCCAGCAGCCCCGGGCTCCGGGGGGAGACCCAGTACTTC. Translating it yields CASSPGLRGETQYF.

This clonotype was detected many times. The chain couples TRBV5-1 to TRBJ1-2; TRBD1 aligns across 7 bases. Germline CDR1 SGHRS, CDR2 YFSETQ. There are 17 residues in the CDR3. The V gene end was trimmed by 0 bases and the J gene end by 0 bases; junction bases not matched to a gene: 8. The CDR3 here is CASSLEATGSTNYGYTF. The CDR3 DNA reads TGCGCCAGCAGCTTGGAAGCGACAGGGAGTACTAACTATGGCTACACCTTC.

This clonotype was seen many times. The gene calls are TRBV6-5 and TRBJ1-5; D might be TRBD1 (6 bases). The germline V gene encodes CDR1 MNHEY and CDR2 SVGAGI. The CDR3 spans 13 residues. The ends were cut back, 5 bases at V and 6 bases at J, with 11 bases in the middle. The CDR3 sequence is CASSRSGVQPQHF. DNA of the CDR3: TGTGCCAGCAGTCGTTCAGGGGTTCAGCCCCAGCATTTT.

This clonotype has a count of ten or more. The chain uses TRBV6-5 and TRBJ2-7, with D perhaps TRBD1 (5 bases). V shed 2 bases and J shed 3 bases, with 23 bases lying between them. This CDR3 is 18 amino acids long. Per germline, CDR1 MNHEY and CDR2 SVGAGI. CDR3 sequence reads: CASSYAGPQFRSGYEQYF. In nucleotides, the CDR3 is TGTGCCAGCAGTTACGCAGGGCCTCAATTCCGCTCAGGCTACGAGCAGTACTTC.

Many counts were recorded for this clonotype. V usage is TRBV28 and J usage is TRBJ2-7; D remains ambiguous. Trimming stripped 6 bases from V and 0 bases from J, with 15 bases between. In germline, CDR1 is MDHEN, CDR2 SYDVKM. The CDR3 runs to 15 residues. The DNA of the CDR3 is TGTGCCAGCAGCGTTCAGGTCGATAGCTCCTACGAGCAGTACTTC. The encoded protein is CASSVQVDSSYEQYF.

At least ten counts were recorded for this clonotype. This chain's CDR3 is CATGGLAGARYF. In DNA form, the CDR3 reads TGTGCCACCGGGGGACTAGCGGGGGCCCGATACTTC. V is TRBV15 and J is TRBJ2-4; 14 nucleotides agree with TRBD2. In germline, CDR1 is LNHNV, CDR2 YYDKDF (reference sequence). V shed 8 bases, J shed 16 bases, and the junction held 7 bases outside the gene matches. This CDR3 is 12 amino acids long.

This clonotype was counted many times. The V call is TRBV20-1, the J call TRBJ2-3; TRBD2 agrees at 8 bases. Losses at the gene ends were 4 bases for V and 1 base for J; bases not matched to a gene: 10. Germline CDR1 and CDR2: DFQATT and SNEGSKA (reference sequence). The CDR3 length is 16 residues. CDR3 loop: CSAIDTRRGGTDTQYF. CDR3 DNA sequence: TGCAGTGCTATCGATACACGGCGGGGGGGCACAGATACGCAGTATTTT.